This T cell receptor beta chain is from a study of blood T cells in healthy people across ages. The wider study: Per two T cells, about one barcoded beta molecule was captured through template switching.

A remark on this clonotype: Its specificity is unknown.

Findings and limits, study-wide: Unsorted PBMCs ruled out conclusive naive versus antigen-experienced comparison. Strongly correlated with naive T cell percentage was TCR beta diversity.

Total RNA extraction produced at least 5.5 micrograms (per sample) for the study. Using a J-beta primer mix together with a sample-barcoded 5' primer, a second PCR was run for roughly 7 to 11 cycles. TCRdb analysed the 5' RACE reads with MiXCR anew, one entry per CDR3 protein. The sample has 1 million to 1.2 million distinct CDR3 sequences, more than 30% seen once. Germline CDR1 and CDR2: SGHRS and YFSETQ. The CDR3 extends over 15 amino acids. The trim removed 7 bases at V and 2 bases at J, leaving 11 bases unmatched. Sequenced sample: blood. The chain is built from TRBV5-1 and TRBJ2-7; TRBD2 matches 8 bases. This sequence was found in a man between 18 and 29 years old in good health. The DNA for the CDR3 is TGCGCCAGCTCCCGGGGGGGGATTCCCCCCTACGAGCAGTACTTC. It encodes CASSRGGIPPYEQYF.